The rows below give T cell receptor beta chains drawn from one sample of a study of CD8 T cells in Susac syndrome. TCRdb reanalysed the immunoSEQ multiplex PCR reads using MiXCR and keeps one entry per CDR3 protein. Among around 130,000 distinct CDR3 sequences listed, around 95% were seen once. The sample taken for sequencing was CD4+ T cells from PBMCs. The receptors derive from a human donor in good health. CDR3s include the opening cysteine and the closing phenylalanine or tryptophan. Each record gives: clone size, J gene, D gene, V gene, CDR3 protein, CDR3 DNA. D genes are given only for firm matches. Size is omitted from some rows. Given values are once, few, many or a class for expanded clones.

-,TRBJ2-1,TRBD2,TRBV20-1,CSAKSGLAGGPIASNEQFF,TGCAGTGCCAAGTCGGGTCTAGCGGGAGGGCCGATCGCTTCCAATGAGCAGTTCTTC
-,TRBJ1-1,TRBD1,TRBV10-3,CAAQTTGSGTEAFF,TGTGCCGCGCAAACGACAGGGAGTGGGACTGAAGCTTTCTTT
-,TRBJ2-3,-,TRBV5-4,CASRNTSRWTDTQYF,TGTGCCAGCAGAAACACTAGTCGGTGGACAGATACGCAGTATTTT
-,TRBJ2-4,-,TRBV19,CASSIRDIQYF,TGTGCCAGTAGTATAAGGGACATTCAGTACTTC
-,TRBJ1-4,TRBD1,TRBV5-1,CASSQTDRGWEKLFF,TGCGCCAGCAGCCAAACGGACAGGGGGTGGGAAAAACTGTTTTTT
few,TRBJ2-7,TRBD2,TRBV27,CASSLFSGSSYEQYF,TGTGCCAGCAGCTTATTTAGCGGGAGCTCCTACGAGCAGTACTTC
-,TRBJ2-1,-,TRBV19,CASSTLGLSYNEQFF,TGTGCCAGTAGTACCCTCGGACTATCCTACAATGAGCAGTTCTTC
-,TRBJ2-5,-,TRBV14,CASSPRGRTQYF,TGTGCCAGCAGCCCCCGGGGGAGGACCCAGTACTTC
-,TRBJ2-5,TRBD2,TRBV5-4,CASSPRTSGRAVGETQYF,TGTGCCAGCAGCCCTAGGACTAGCGGGAGGGCCGTTGGGGAGACCCAGTACTTC
-,TRBJ2-1,TRBD2,TRBV20-1,CSALREVEQFF,TGCAGTGCTCTCCGGGAGGTTGAGCAGTTCTTC
-,TRBJ1-2,-,TRBV28,CASSLSGALYGYTF,TGTGCCAGCAGTTTATCAGGGGCCCTCTATGGCTACACCTTC
-,TRBJ2-3,TRBD2,TRBV20-1,CSARELGTSGSSTDTQYF,TGCAGTGCTAGAGAGCTCGGGACTAGCGGATCTAGCACAGATACGCAGTATTTT
-,TRBJ2-7,-,TRBV7-9,CASSFREPYEQYF,TGTGCCAGCAGCTTCCGGGAACCCTACGAGCAGTACTTC
-,TRBJ1-6,-,TRBV29-1,CSVQDRGGNSPLHF,TGCAGCGTTCAGGACCGAGGGGGTAATTCACCCCTCCACTTT
-,TRBJ1-4,-,TRBV27,CASSFSGVNEKLFF,TGTGCCAGCAGTTTCTCTGGGGTGAATGAAAAACTGTTTTTT
-,TRBJ1-1,-,TRBV30,CAWDSMNNTEAFF,TGTGCCTGGGATTCCATGAACAACACTGAAGCTTTCTTT
once,TRBJ2-5,-,TRBV5-1,CASSLASSAGETQYF,TGCGCCAGCAGCCTGGCTAGTAGCGCCGGAGAGACCCAGTACTTC
-,TRBJ1-2,TRBD1,TRBV27,CASSHTPGQRVFSYTF,TGTGCCAGCAGTCACACTCCGGGACAGAGAGTGTTTAGCTACACCTTC
-,TRBJ2-2,-,TRBV5-4,CASSLRGLANTGELFF,TGTGCCAGCAGCTTGCGTGGCCTAGCGAACACCGGGGAGCTGTTTTTT
-,TRBJ1-5,-,TRBV3-1,CASIERGKPQHF,TGTGCCAGCATCGAAAGAGGTAAGCCCCAGCATTTT
-,TRBJ1-5,-,TRBV7-2,CASSRSNQPQHF,TGTGCCAGCAGCCGCAGCAATCAGCCCCAGCATTTT
-,TRBJ2-2,-,TRBV9,CASSVAPGNTGELFF,TGTGCCAGCAGCGTAGCTCCCGGGAACACCGGGGAGCTGTTTTTT
-,TRBJ2-7,-,TRBV6-5,CAASSYAPHEQYF,TGTGCCGCCAGCAGTTACGCACCCCACGAGCAGTACTTC
-,TRBJ2-5,-,TRBV6-6,CASSYQGGQETQYF,TGTGCCAGCAGTTACCAGGGCGGCCAAGAGACCCAGTACTTC
-,TRBJ2-2,TRBD2,TRBV2,CASRGGSSTGELFF,TGTGCCAGCAGGGGCGGGAGTTCTACCGGGGAGCTGTTTTTT
-,TRBJ1-5,TRBD1,TRBV19,CASSSLRGHQPQHF,TGTGCCAGTAGTTCCCTCAGGGGGCATCAGCCCCAGCATTTT
few,TRBJ1-1,TRBD1,TRBV7-9,CASSLLGQGNTEAFF,TGTGCCAGCAGCTTACTGGGACAGGGGAACACTGAAGCTTTCTTT
-,TRBJ1-2,-,TRBV20-1,CSASRLPTFNYGYTF,TGCAGTGCTAGTAGGCTCCCGACCTTTAACTATGGCTACACCTTC
-,TRBJ2-5,-,TRBV9,CASSSPSVRGMETQYF,TGTGCCAGCAGCTCCCCGAGCGTGAGGGGGATGGAGACCCAGTACTTC
-,TRBJ2-2,-,TRBV30,CAWRSSTGTGNTGELFF,TGTGCCTGGAGGAGTAGCACAGGAACCGGGAACACCGGGGAGCTGTTTTTT
-,TRBJ2-5,TRBD1,TRBV24-1,CATSDPGQGVETQYF,TGTGCCACCAGTGACCCGGGACAGGGAGTAGAGACCCAGTACTTC
-,TRBJ1-5,-,TRBV20-1,CSARPPSGSNQPQHF,TGCAGTGCTCGGCCCCCATCGGGGAGCAATCAGCCCCAGCATTTT
-,TRBJ2-1,TRBD2,TRBV6-2/TRBV6-3,CASRRVGRGDEQFF,TGTGCCAGCAGGAGGGTAGGGAGGGGTGATGAGCAGTTCTTC
few,TRBJ1-4,-,TRBV29-1,CSALSPGGEKLFF,TGCAGCGCTCTGTCTCCAGGAGGGGAAAAACTGTTTTTT
-,TRBJ2-2,-,TRBV7-3,CASSSPGFWGTGELFF,TGTGCCAGCAGCTCACCAGGGTTCTGGGGGACCGGGGAGCTGTTTTTT
-,TRBJ1-2,TRBD1,TRBV28,CASSPDRGGYTF,TGTGCCAGCAGCCCGGACAGGGGTGGCTACACCTTC
few,TRBJ2-7,-,TRBV29-1,CSVAPRLRRWEQYF,TGCAGCGTTGCCCCCCGATTAAGAAGGTGGGAGCAGTACTTC
-,TRBJ2-3,-,TRBV7-2,CASSLGRGTDTQYF,TGTGCCAGCAGCTTGGGCAGGGGCACAGATACGCAGTATTTT
-,TRBJ2-7,-,TRBV13,CASSREGGYEQYF,TGTGCCAGCTCCAGAGAGGGGGGATACGAGCAGTACTTC
once,TRBJ1-4,-,TRBV6-5,CASRLSGDGEKLFF,TGTGCCAGCAGGCTTTCGGGGGACGGAGAAAAACTGTTTTTT
once,TRBJ2-1,TRBD2,TRBV18,CASSPPSGSDNEQFF,TGTGCCAGCTCACCACCTAGCGGGAGCGACAATGAGCAGTTCTTC
-,TRBJ2-1,-,TRBV30,CAWSVLATSYNEQFF,TGTGCCTGGAGTGTCCTAGCGACCTCCTACAATGAGCAGTTCTTC
-,TRBJ2-2,TRBD2,TRBV7-2,CASSFIAGGWAGELFF,TGTGCCAGCAGCTTCATAGCGGGAGGGTGGGCCGGGGAGCTGTTTTTT
once,TRBJ2-4,-,TRBV20-1,CSARGPDLAKNIQYF,TGCAGTGCTAGAGGGCCGGACTTAGCCAAAAACATTCAGTACTTC
-,TRBJ1-5,TRBD1,TRBV19,CASTDRGNQPQHF,TGTGCCAGCACCGACAGGGGCAATCAGCCCCAGCATTTT
-,TRBJ2-7,-,TRBV19,CASSNTLSYEQYF,TGTGCCAGTAGTAATACTCTCTCCTACGAGCAGTACTTC
-,TRBJ1-4,-,TRBV7-2,CASSLSVKGEKLFF,TGTGCCAGCAGCTTAAGCGTCAAGGGTGAAAAACTGTTTTTT
-,TRBJ2-1,-,TRBV29-1,CSVPTRREQFF,TGCAGCGTTCCTACTAGGCGTGAGCAGTTCTTC
once,TRBJ2-5,TRBD2,TRBV20-1,CSARDWASGRQETQYF,TGCAGTGCTAGAGATTGGGCTAGCGGGAGACAAGAGACCCAGTACTTC
-,TRBJ1-2,-,TRBV5-4,CASRAGAALEVNYGYTF,TGTGCCAGCAGGGCGGGAGCCGCCCTGGAAGTTAACTATGGCTACACCTTC
-,TRBJ2-7,-,TRBV21-1,CASSTTPKGTGVCYEQYF,TGTGCCAGCAGCACCACCCCCAAAGGGACAGGGGTTTGCTACGAGCAGTACTTC